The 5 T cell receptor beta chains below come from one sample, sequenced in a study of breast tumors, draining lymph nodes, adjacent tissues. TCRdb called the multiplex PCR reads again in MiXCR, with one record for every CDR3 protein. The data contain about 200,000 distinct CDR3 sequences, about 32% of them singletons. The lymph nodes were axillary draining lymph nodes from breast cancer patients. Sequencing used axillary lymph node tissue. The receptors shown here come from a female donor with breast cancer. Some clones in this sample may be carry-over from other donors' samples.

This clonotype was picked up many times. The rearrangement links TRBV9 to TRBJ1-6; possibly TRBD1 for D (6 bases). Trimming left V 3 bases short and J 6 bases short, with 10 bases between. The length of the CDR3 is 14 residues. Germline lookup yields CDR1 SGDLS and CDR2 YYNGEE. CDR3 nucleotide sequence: TGTGCCAGCAGCGGAGACAGGCTTAATTCACCCCTCCACTTT. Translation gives CASSGDRLNSPLHF.

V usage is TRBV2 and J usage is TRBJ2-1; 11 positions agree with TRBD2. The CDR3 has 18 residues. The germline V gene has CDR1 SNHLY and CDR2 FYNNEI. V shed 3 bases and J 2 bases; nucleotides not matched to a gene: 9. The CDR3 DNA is TGTGCCAGCAGTGAGAGGCCTAGCGGGGGGTTCGCCTACAATGAGCAGTTCTTC. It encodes CASSERPSGGFAYNEQFF.

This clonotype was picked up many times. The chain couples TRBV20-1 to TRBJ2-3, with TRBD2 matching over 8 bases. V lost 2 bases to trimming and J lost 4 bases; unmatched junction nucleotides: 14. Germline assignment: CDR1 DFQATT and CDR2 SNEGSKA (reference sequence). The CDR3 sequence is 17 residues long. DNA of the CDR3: TGCAGTGCTAGACCCCCGAGCGGGAGTAGGGTCGCAGATACGCAGTATTTT. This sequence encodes CSARPPSGSRVADTQYF.

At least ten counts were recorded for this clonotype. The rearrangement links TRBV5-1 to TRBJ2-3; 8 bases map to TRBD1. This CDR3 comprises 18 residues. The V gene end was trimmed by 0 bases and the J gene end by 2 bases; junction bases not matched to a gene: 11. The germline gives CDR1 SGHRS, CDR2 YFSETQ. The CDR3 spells CASSLDGQGERVTDTQYF. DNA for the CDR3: TGCGCCAGCAGCTTGGATGGACAGGGTGAACGGGTCACAGATACGCAGTATTTT.

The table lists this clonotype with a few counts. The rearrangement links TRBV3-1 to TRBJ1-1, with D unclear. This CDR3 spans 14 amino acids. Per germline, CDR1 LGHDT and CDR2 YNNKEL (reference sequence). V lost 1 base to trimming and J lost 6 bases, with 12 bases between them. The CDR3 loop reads CASSQVSGPSEAFF. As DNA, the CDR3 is TGTGCCAGCAGCCAAGTTTCAGGTCCCTCTGAAGCTTTCTTT.